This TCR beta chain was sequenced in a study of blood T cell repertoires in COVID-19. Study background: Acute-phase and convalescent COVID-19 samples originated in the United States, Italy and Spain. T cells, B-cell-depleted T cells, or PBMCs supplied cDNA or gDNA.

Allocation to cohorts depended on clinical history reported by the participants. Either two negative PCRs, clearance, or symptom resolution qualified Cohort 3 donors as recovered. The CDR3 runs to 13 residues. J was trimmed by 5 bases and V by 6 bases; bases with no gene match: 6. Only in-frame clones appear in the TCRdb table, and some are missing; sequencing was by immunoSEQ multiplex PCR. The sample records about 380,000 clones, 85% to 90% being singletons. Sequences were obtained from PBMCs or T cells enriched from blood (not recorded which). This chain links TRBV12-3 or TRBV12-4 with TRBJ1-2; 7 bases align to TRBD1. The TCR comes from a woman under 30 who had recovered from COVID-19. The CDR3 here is CASSRGQSYGYTF. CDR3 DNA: TGTGCCAGCAGCCGGGGACAGTCTTATGGCTACACCTTC.